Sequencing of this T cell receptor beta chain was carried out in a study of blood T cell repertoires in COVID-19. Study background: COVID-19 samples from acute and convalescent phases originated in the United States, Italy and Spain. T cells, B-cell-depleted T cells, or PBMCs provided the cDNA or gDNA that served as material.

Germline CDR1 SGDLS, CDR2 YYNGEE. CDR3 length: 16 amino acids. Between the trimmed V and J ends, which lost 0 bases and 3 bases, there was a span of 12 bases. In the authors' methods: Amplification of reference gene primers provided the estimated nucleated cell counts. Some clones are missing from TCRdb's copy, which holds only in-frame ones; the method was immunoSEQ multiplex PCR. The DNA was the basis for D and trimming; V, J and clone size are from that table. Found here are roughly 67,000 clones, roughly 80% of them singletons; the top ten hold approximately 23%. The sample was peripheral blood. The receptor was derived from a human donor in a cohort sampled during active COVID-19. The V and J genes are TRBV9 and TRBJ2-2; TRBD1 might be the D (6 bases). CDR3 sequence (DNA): TGTGCCAGCAGCGTAGCGAGCAGGGGTGACACCGGGGAGCTGTTTTTT. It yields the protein CASSVASRGDTGELFF. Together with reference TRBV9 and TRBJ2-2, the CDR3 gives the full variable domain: DSGVTQTPKHLITATGQRVTLRCSPRSGDLSVYWYQQSLDQGLQFLIQYYNGEERAKGNILERFSAQQFPDLHSELNLSSLELGDSALYFCASSVASRGDTGELFFGEGSRLTVL.